The 14 T cell receptor beta chains listed next were all sequenced from one sample in a study of T cell responses to AZD1222 COVID-19 vaccine (dated by TCRdb to the early 2020s). The time point label on this specimen signifies: baseline before first vaccination. Library method: the immunoSEQ multiplex PCR assay. This immuneACCESS table, as held by TCRdb, lists in-frame sequences with V and J called but not all clones. Of the missing ones, under half trace to an unresolved V gene in checked studies; the others have no known cause. The sample profile shows fewer than 90,000 clones; 70% to 90% of them were found once. The top ten constitute approximately 11% of the sample. Sequences were derived from peripheral blood, sampled on day 0 of AZD1222 vaccination. These TCRs come from an adult in good health.

The chain links TRBV5-1 to TRBJ1-5; no reliable D call. V was pared by 0 bases and J by 0 bases, with 7 bases between. Germline-derived CDR1 and CDR2 are SGHRS and YFSETQ. This CDR3 is built from 15 residues. The CDR3 sequence is CASSLDGFSNQPQHF. The CDR3 DNA follows: TGCGCCAGCAGCTTGGACGGGTTTAGCAATCAGCCCCAGCATTTT.

This rearrangement joins TRBV7-9 to TRBJ2-3, with 7 nucleotides matching TRBD1. The germline CDR1 and CDR2 sequences are SEHNR and FQNEAQ (reference sequence). V shed 5 bases, J shed 4 bases, and the junction held 3 bases outside the gene matches. There are 13 residues in the CDR3. The CDR3 DNA follows: TGTGCCAGCAGCCAAACAGGGGCAGATACGCAGTATTTT. Translation gives CASSQTGADTQYF.

The V call is TRBV7-9, the J call TRBJ1-4, with D possibly being TRBD1 (6 bases). V gave up 4 bases and J gave up 13 bases, with 22 bases separating them. The CDR3 totals 15 residues. Germline CDR1 SEHNR, CDR2 FQNEAQ (reference sequence). CDR3 sequence: CASSSSGTRTGILFF. The CDR3, as DNA: TGTGCCAGCAGCTCCTCCGGGACACGGACTGGTATACTGTTTTTT.

This rearrangement joins TRBV5-4 to TRBJ2-7; 7 bases line up with TRBD2. The CDR3 totals 14 residues. With 5 bases clipped from V and 0 bases from J, the junction kept 5 bases outside the gene matches. Germline CDR1 reads SGHNT; CDR2 reads YYREEE (reference sequence). The CDR3 sequence is CASSLGDYSYEQYF. For the CDR3, the DNA is TGTGCCAGCAGTTTAGGGGACTACTCCTACGAGCAGTACTTC.

The genes are TRBV6-5 and TRBJ2-7; no reliable D call. Germline-derived CDR1 and CDR2 are MNHEY and SVGAGI. Trimming took 4 bases from V and 1 from J, leaving 8 bases between them. The CDR3 contains 13 residues. DNA for the CDR3: TGTGCCAGCAGTTCCCCCCGTTCCTACGAGCAGTACTTC. It is translated as CASSSPRSYEQYF.

The CDR3 here is CASSRLGLVRNTGELFF. DNA for the CDR3: TGTGCCAGCAGCCGCCTAGGACTAGTGAGGAACACCGGGGAGCTGTTTTTT. The genes are TRBV11-2 and TRBJ2-2; 7 positions agree with TRBD2. This CDR3 is built from 17 residues. Germline CDR1 reads SGHAT; CDR2 reads FQNNGV. V dropped 5 bases and J dropped 1; count of bases not matched to a gene: 10.

The J gene is TRBJ1-4, the V gene TRBV14; maybe TRBD1 (6 bases). There are 15 residues in the CDR3. CDR1 SGHDN and CDR2 FVKESK come from the germline V gene. Deletions cut 4 bases from V and 7 bases from J, with 16 bases between. CDR3 bases: TGTGCCAGCAGCCCCCGGGACAACGTTGGTGAAAAACTGTTTTTT. Translated: CASSPRDNVGEKLFF. The complete variable domain, with remaining parts taken from reference TRBV14 and TRBJ1-4, reads EAGVTQFPSHSVIEKGQTVTLRCDPISGHDNLYWYRRVMGKEIKFLLHFVKESKQDESGMPNNRFLAERTGGTYSTLKVQPAELEDSGVYFCASSPRDNVGEKLFFGSGTQLSVL.

This chain connects TRBV12-3 or TRBV12-4 to TRBJ2-3, with D tentatively TRBD2 (6 bases). This CDR3 comprises 13 residues. Trimming pared 7 bases from V and 6 bases from J, leaving 14 bases between. CDR3 nucleotides: TGTGCCAGCACCCCCGGGGGAATGGATACGCAGTATTTT. This sequence encodes CASTPGGMDTQYF.

This chain connects TRBV12-5 to TRBJ1-1; unclear D gene. CDR1 is LGHNT, CDR2 FRNRAP, per germline. This CDR3 comprises 15 residues. The V end lost 3 bases, the J end lost 4 bases, and 15 bases lay between the germline ends. This CDR3 is CASGFRWTTGTEAFF. The CDR3 bases are TGTGCTAGTGGTTTCAGGTGGACGACGGGCACTGAAGCTTTCTTT.

This clone showed up just once. V is TRBV6-6 and J is TRBJ1-4; 10 bases align to TRBD1. From germline, CDR1 is MNHNY and CDR2 SVGAGI (reference sequence). The CDR3 covers 15 residues. With 7 bases clipped from V and 8 bases from J, the junction kept 10 bases outside the gene matches. CDR3 loop: CASTLRDRGEEKLFF. As DNA, the CDR3 is TGTGCCAGCACCCTCAGGGACAGGGGTGAAGAAAAACTGTTTTTT.

This clone showed up just once. The chain is built from TRBV6-5 and TRBJ1-1, with D tentatively TRBD1 (5 bases). V lost 6 bases and J lost 6, with 11 bases in between. Per the germline V gene, CDR1 is MNHEY and CDR2 is SVGAGI. This CDR3 region has 12 residues. Here the CDR3 DNA reads TGTGCCAGCAGAACCGTCAGGGCTGAAGCTTTCTTT. This sequence encodes CASRTVRAEAFF.

The DNA of the CDR3 is TGTGCCAGCGGGACAGGTGCCTCTGGAAACACCATATATTTT. It specifies CASGTGASGNTIYF. This sequence joins TRBV6-6 and TRBJ1-3; 8 bases are shared with TRBD1. V dropped 8 bases and J dropped 0; count of bases not matched to a gene: 3. The CDR3 extends over 14 amino acids. CDR1 and CDR2 from the germline V gene are MNHNY and SVGAGI (reference sequence).

A single count supports this clone. The rearrangement links TRBV28 to TRBJ2-4; possibly TRBD2 for D (5 bases). CDR3 length: 16 residues. Germline V gene data show CDR1 as MDHEN and CDR2 as SYDVKM. V lost 7 bases and J lost 1, with 17 bases in between. The chain's CDR3 is CASMGNGNLAKNIQYF. CDR3 nucleotides: TGTGCCAGCATGGGGAACGGGAATCTGGCCAAAAACATTCAGTACTTC.

V usage is TRBV7-2 and J usage is TRBJ2-7, with D tentatively TRBD2 (6 bases). V gave up 7 bases and J gave up 3 bases, with 19 bases separating them. The CDR3 is 15 residues long. Germline V lookup: CDR1 SGHTA, CDR2 FQGNSA. The chain's CDR3 is CASTPRSAGYYEQYF. The CDR3 DNA reads TGTGCCAGCACCCCCCGGTCTGCGGGATACTACGAGCAGTACTTC.